Below are 28 T cell receptor beta chains sequenced from a single sample in a study of human T cells and chemical hapten exposure. MiXCR was run by TCRdb on the RACE reads, yielding one entry per CDR3 protein. This sample has just under 350,000 distinct CDR3 sequences, with about 7% found just once. Time point meaning: patch test 1, 2 weeks after DPC sensitization. The treatment: therapeutic diphenylcyclopropenone sensitization with weekly scalp DPC. The input for sequencing was whole blood, taken in connection with sensitization to the hapten diphenylcyclopropenone (DPC). The receptors derive from a woman under 30 with alopecia areata. Some clones in this sample may be carry-over from other donors' samples.

In this sample, this clonotype turned up a few times. The V call is TRBV7-6, the J call TRBJ1-6; D gene ambiguous. There are 14 residues in the CDR3. The germline V and J ends were trimmed by 5 bases and 10 bases, with 15 bases remaining between them. Germline lookup yields CDR1 SGHVS and CDR2 FNYEAQ. The CDR3 reads CASSPGPLLSPLHF. CDR3 coding DNA: TGTGCCAGCAGCCCCGGACCGCTCTTGTCACCCCTCCACTTT. The full variable domain, completed using reference TRBV7-6 and TRBJ1-6, is GAGVSQSPRYKVTKRGQDVALRCDPISGHVSLYWYRQALGQGPEFLTYFNYEAQQDKSGLPNDRFSAERPEGSISTLTIQRTEQRDSAMYRCASSPGPLLSPLHFGNGTRLTVT.

This clonotype was counted between two and nine times. The chain has TRBV12-3 or TRBV12-4 and TRBJ1-5; 7 bases are shared with TRBD1. Trimming at V came to 7 bases and at J to 6 bases, leaving 15 bases not matched to a gene. CDR3 length: 16 amino acids. CDR3 in amino acids: CASTTTGNSISQPQHF. The CDR3, as DNA: TGTGCCAGCACCACGACAGGGAACTCAATCTCTCAGCCCCAGCATTTT.

This clonotype turned up a few times. This chain connects TRBV2 to TRBJ1-4; no reliable D call. Germline V gene data show CDR1 as SNHLY and CDR2 as FYNNEI. This CDR3 comprises 14 residues. V was pared by 6 bases and J by 4 bases, with 12 bases between. CDR3 residues: CASSGRMVNEKLFF. CDR3 bases: TGTGCCAGCAGCGGGAGAATGGTTAATGAAAAACTGTTTTTT.

This chain links TRBV10-3 with TRBJ2-5; TRBD2 is a possible D gene (7 bases). With 3 bases removed from V and 2 bases from J, the gap between germline ends came to 13 bases. The CDR3 sequence is 15 residues long. CDR1 ENHRY and CDR2 SYGVKD come from the germline V gene. The CDR3 spells CAISDRGGYQETQYF. In DNA, the CDR3 is TGTGCCATCAGTGATAGGGGGGGGTATCAAGAGACCCAGTACTTC.

The V gene is TRBV28, the J gene TRBJ1-2, with D unclear. The CDR3 covers 15 residues. V lost 3 bases to trimming and J lost 0 bases, with 11 bases between them. Per germline, CDR1 MDHEN and CDR2 SYDVKM. CDR3 bases: TGTGCCAGCAGTTTGGGCAGCTGGGCTAACTATGGCTACACCTTC. Its protein product is CASSLGSWANYGYTF.

This clonotype was counted a few times. This chain links TRBV7-2 with TRBJ1-2, with D uncertain. Germline V CDR1 and CDR2: SGHTA, FQGNSA. This CDR3 is 14 amino acids long. Trimming removed 4 bases at V and 2 bases at J, with 11 bases between. For the CDR3, the DNA is TGTGCCAGCAGCTCCCAGTTTAACAACTATGGCTACACCTTC. It translates to CASSSQFNNYGYTF.

The chain is built from TRBV9 and TRBJ1-5; D is possibly TRBD1 (6 bases). Trimming took 4 bases from V and 5 from J, leaving 7 bases between them. Germline lookup yields CDR1 SGDLS and CDR2 YYNGEE. This CDR3 comprises 12 residues. CDR3 DNA sequence: TGTGCCAGCAGCCCAGGGGATCAGCCCCAGCATTTT. It translates to CASSPGDQPQHF.

This clonotype has a count of ten or more. This rearrangement joins TRBV28 to TRBJ1-1, with D possibly TRBD1 on 5 matching bases. This CDR3 comprises 13 residues. Trimming took 6 bases from V and 2 from J, leaving 10 bases between them. Looked up from germline, CDR1 is MDHEN and CDR2 is SYDVKM. DNA of the CDR3: TGTGCCAGCAGCGGGGGTTTCAACACTGAAGCTTTCTTT. Its protein is CASSGGFNTEAFF.

Worth noting for this clonotype: This sequence may be a read error, since a much larger clone differs from it by one base. The chain uses TRBV11-1 and TRBJ2-1, with 7 positions matching TRBD2. The CDR3 contains 14 residues. CDR1 and CDR2 (germline): SGHAT, FQDESV (reference sequence). The CDR3, as DNA: TGTGCCGGCAGCCAGGGAGGGTTTTTCGGGGAGCAGTTCTTC. Its protein product is CAGSQGGFFGEQFF.

The rearrangement joins TRBV6-5 to TRBJ2-2; TRBD2 matches at 12 bases. V was clipped by 7 bases and J by 6 bases; unmatched bases: 9. The V gene's germline CDR1 is MNHEY and CDR2 SVGAGI. There are 16 residues in the CDR3. CDR3 sequence: CASMWLAGGHPGELFF. The CDR3 bases are TGTGCCAGCATGTGGCTAGCGGGGGGGCATCCCGGGGAGCTGTTTTTT.

This chain connects TRBV9 to TRBJ2-1; 11 nucleotides line up with TRBD2. The V gene's germline CDR1 is SGDLS and CDR2 YYNGEE. This CDR3 contains 14 residues. V trimming: 4 bases; J trimming: 10 bases; junction bases outside the gene matches: 7. CDR3 sequence (DNA): TGTGCCAGCAGCATTTACGGGACTAGCGGCGAGCAGTTCTTC. Its translation: CASSIYGTSGEQFF.

This clonotype showed up just a few times. The V call is TRBV6-2 or TRBV6-3, the J call TRBJ2-3; D perhaps matches TRBD2 (6 bases). The CDR3 consists of 17 residues. The V gene's germline CDR1 is MNHEY and CDR2 SVGEGT. V was pared by 2 bases and J by 0 bases, with 15 bases between. This CDR3 reads CASSYIRLGLSTDTQYF. CDR3 DNA sequence: TGTGCCAGCAGTTACATCAGACTAGGCTTAAGCACAGATACGCAGTATTTT.

This clonotype was seen ten or more times. The CDR3 region is CASSLRGPGMNTEAFF. CDR3 nucleotides: TGTGCCAGCAGCTTAAGAGGGCCAGGGATGAACACTGAAGCTTTCTTT. The chain is built from TRBV7-8 and TRBJ1-1; a weak D match, TRBD1 (5 bases). Germline V gene sequence: CDR1 SGHVS, CDR2 FQNEAQ. Trimming took 2 bases from V and 0 from J, leaving 13 bases between them. This CDR3 region has 16 residues.

In this sample, this clonotype turned up a few times. This sequence joins TRBV6-5 and TRBJ2-6; 7 nucleotides match TRBD1. The CDR3 sequence is 15 residues long. Germline CDR1 MNHEY, CDR2 SVGAGI. Losses at the gene ends were 1 base for V and 4 bases for J; bases not matched to a gene: 1. This chain's CDR3 is CASSYLGQGANVLTF. For the CDR3, the DNA is TGTGCCAGCAGTTACTTGGGACAGGGGGCCAACGTCCTGACTTTC.

J is TRBJ2-4 and V is TRBV10-3; D is tentatively TRBD1 or TRBD2 (6 bases each). The V end was cut by 0 bases, the J end by 1 base, with 19 bases between. This CDR3 region has 19 residues. CDR1 and CDR2 from the germline V gene are ENHRY and SYGVKD. CDR3 coding DNA: TGTGCCATCAGTGAGTCGGAATCGGGGGCAGTGGGCGCCAAAAACATTCAGTACTTC. Translated, it gives CAISESESGAVGAKNIQYF.

This clonotype has a handful of counts. The chain joins TRBV25-1 to TRBJ2-2; D is uncertain. The V end lost 1 base, the J end lost 4 bases, and 7 bases lay between the germline ends. Germline V CDR1 and CDR2: MGHDK, SYGVNS. The CDR3 has 14 amino acids. For the CDR3, the DNA is TGTGCCAGCAGTGAATTGTTGGTCACCGGGGAGCTGTTTTTT. Encoded protein: CASSELLVTGELFF.

This clonotype has at least ten counts. The CDR3 loop reads CASSGTSYNEQFF. For the CDR3, the DNA is TGTGCCAGCAGTGGGACTTCCTACAATGAGCAGTTCTTC. The chain recombines TRBV14 with TRBJ2-1; tentatively, D is TRBD2 (6 bases). Trimming removed 6 bases from V and 1 base from J, with 7 bases in between. The CDR3 totals 13 residues. Germline V gene sequence: CDR1 SGHDN, CDR2 FVKESK.

This clonotype was observed at least ten times. The genes are TRBV6-1 and TRBJ1-6, with 8 bases that match TRBD1. This CDR3 region has 16 residues. Germline CDR1 MNHNS, CDR2 SASEGT. After removal of 2 bases from V and 7 bases from J, the junction contained 7 bases not matched to a gene. CDR3 bases: TGTGCCAGCAGTGAAATCCGGCAGGGGGCAAATTCACCCCTCCACTTT. This encodes CASSEIRQGANSPLHF.

The chain joins TRBV3-1 to TRBJ2-1; no definite D call. CDR3 length: 11 residues. The V gene's germline CDR1 is LGHDT and CDR2 YNNKEL (reference sequence). V dropped 9 bases and J dropped 6 bases, with 9 bases sitting between them. CDR3 coding DNA: TGTGCCAGTGGCCCCGCCAATGAGCAGTTCTTC. This encodes CASGPANEQFF.

This clonotype showed up many times. The V gene is TRBV6-2 or TRBV6-3, the J gene TRBJ2-4; no reliable D call. CDR3 length: 14 residues. Trimming cost V 2 bases and J 1 base, with 6 bases left between them. Germline CDR1 is MNHEY and CDR2 is SVGEGT. CDR3 nucleotides: TGTGCCAGCAGTTACCCCGCCGCCAAAAACATTCAGTACTTC. This codes for CASSYPAAKNIQYF.

This clonotype was detected only a few times. This chain connects TRBV2 to TRBJ2-7; no clear D. CDR1 is SNHLY and CDR2 is FYNNEI in the germline V gene. The CDR3 loop spans 16 amino acids. Trimming took off 4 bases at V and 4 bases at J, with 20 bases between the two ends. The CDR3 loop is CASSVTLRAPGYEQYF. CDR3 sequence (DNA): TGTGCCAGCAGTGTTACCCTTCGGGCTCCAGGTTACGAGCAGTACTTC. Drawing the rest from reference TRBV2 and TRBJ2-7, the complete variable domain is EPEVTQTPSHQVTQMGQEVILRCVPISNHLYFYWYRQILGQKVEFLVSFYNNEISEKSEIFDDQFSVERPDGSNFTLKIRSTKLEDSAMYFCASSVTLRAPGYEQYFGPGTRLTVT.

The rearrangement links TRBV20-1 to TRBJ1-1, with 9 bases aligning to TRBD1. The CDR3 contains 13 residues. J was trimmed by 5 bases and V by 6 bases; bases with no gene match: 7. Germline CDR1 reads DFQATT; CDR2 reads SNEGSKA (reference sequence). The DNA for the CDR3 is TGCAGTGCACCGGGACAGGGATTTACTGAAGCTTTCTTT. It is translated as CSAPGQGFTEAFF.

There are many counts of this clonotype. The chain links TRBV7-2 to TRBJ2-3, with 7 bases fitting TRBD2. V lost 4 bases to trimming and J lost 8 bases; unmatched junction nucleotides: 9. Germline V CDR1 and CDR2: SGHTA, FQGNSA. This CDR3 is built from 14 residues. The CDR3: CASSSLVGEGTQYF. DNA for the CDR3: TGTGCCAGCAGCTCACTAGTAGGGGAGGGTACGCAGTATTTT.

This clonotype was observed at least ten times. The rearrangement joins TRBV7-2 to TRBJ2-1; 8 positions match TRBD1. The CDR3 runs 14 residues. J was trimmed by 4 bases and V by 3 bases; bases with no gene match: 2. Per the germline V gene, CDR1 is SGHTA and CDR2 is FQGNSA. The CDR3 DNA reads as TGTGCCAGCAGCTTCAGGGGGCTGTACAATGAGCAGTTCTTC. Amino acids: CASSFRGLYNEQFF.

The chain couples TRBV25-1 to TRBJ2-3; tentative D call: TRBD2 (6 bases). CDR1 and CDR2 from the germline V gene are MGHDK and SYGVNS. V lost 1 base and J lost 5, with 10 bases in between. This CDR3 comprises 14 residues. The CDR3 is CASSEFAGRDTQYF. In DNA, the CDR3 is TGTGCCAGCAGTGAATTTGCGGGGCGAGATACGCAGTATTTT. Looking up the rest from reference TRBV25-1 and TRBJ2-3 gives the full variable domain: EADIYQTPRYLVIGTGKKITLECSQTMGHDKMYWYQQDPGMELHLIHYSYGVNSTEKGDLSSESTVSRIRTEHFPLTLESARPSHTSQYLCASSEFAGRDTQYFGPGTRLTVL.

This clonotype has only a few counts. At one boundary the junction diverges from the germline segment, which might be a read error. The chain couples TRBV10-2 to TRBJ2-7, with D maybe TRBD1 (5 bases). CDR3 size: 12 residues. Per the germline V gene, CDR1 is WSHSY and CDR2 is SAAADI. The chain's CDR3 is CASSESGGRENF. CDR3 nucleotide sequence: TGCGCCAGCAGTGAGTCCGGCGGCAGGGAAAACTTC.

This clonotype came up many times. The rearrangement joins TRBV7-9 to TRBJ2-3, with TRBD1 identical over 10 bases. This CDR3 is 17 amino acids long. V shed 5 bases and J 6 bases; nucleotides not matched to a gene: 14. In germline, CDR1 is SEHNR, CDR2 FQNEAQ (reference sequence). The CDR3 sequence: CASSPDLGTGASDTQYF. The CDR3 DNA reads as TGTGCCAGCAGCCCCGACCTAGGGACAGGGGCCTCGGATACGCAGTATTTT.

This clonotype was seen at least ten times. V and J are TRBV3-1 and TRBJ2-6, with D unclear. Germline V gene lookup returns CDR1 LGHDT and CDR2 YNNKEL (reference sequence). V was shortened by 0 bases and J by 4 bases, with 10 bases between the two germline ends. CDR3 length equals 16 residues. The CDR3 here is CASSQEGWPGANVLTF. CDR3 in DNA: TGTGCCAGCAGCCAAGAAGGGTGGCCCGGGGCCAACGTCCTGACTTTC.